A single sample is the source of the 16 T cell receptor beta chains below, sequenced in a study of blood T cell repertoires in COVID-19. Here immunoSEQ multiplex PCR was the method, and the copy in TCRdb shows in-frame clones only, minus some. Of some 150,000 clones listed, 88% are singletons. The sample consisted of peripheral blood. The receptors were gathered from a man between 45 and 60 years old with active or convalescent COVID-19.

The rearrangement uses TRBV6-5 and TRBJ2-7; 7 bases are a match to TRBD2. Germline trimming cut 2 bases from V and 7 bases from J; bases unmatched to any gene: 11. This CDR3 spans 15 amino acids. Per germline, CDR1 MNHEY and CDR2 SVGAGI. CDR3 residues: CASSYTGTGGSEQYF. In DNA, the CDR3 is TGTGCCAGCAGTTACACGGGGACGGGGGGAAGTGAGCAGTACTTC.

The J gene is TRBJ2-1, the V gene TRBV28; maybe TRBD2 (7 bases). The CDR3 is 14 residues long. Germline values: CDR1 MDHEN, CDR2 SYDVKM. The ends were cut back, 6 bases at V and 7 bases at J, with 16 bases in the middle. As DNA, the CDR3 is TGTGCCAGCAGCCGCGCGGGGGCGATTAATGAGCAGTTCTTC. Protein sequence: CASSRAGAINEQFF.

The chain combines TRBV5-5 with TRBJ1-2; 7 bases fit TRBD1. There are 13 residues in the CDR3. The J segment lost 8 bases and the V segment lost 2 bases, leaving 6 bases of the junction unmatched. Germline CDR1 and CDR2: SGHKS and YYEKEE (reference sequence). The CDR3 DNA sequence: TGTGCCAGCAGCTTTCCGACAGGGAACGGCTACACCTTC. Its translation is CASSFPTGNGYTF.

The chain is built from TRBV5-1 and TRBJ2-2, with 7 nucleotides matching TRBD2. J gave up 6 bases and V 1 base, and 12 bases lay outside the gene matches. The CDR3 has 17 residues. Germline V gives CDR1 SGHRS, CDR2 YFSETQ. The CDR3 region is CASSLNRAGRIAGELFF. DNA of the CDR3: TGCGCCAGCAGCTTGAATAGAGCGGGACGGATCGCCGGGGAGCTGTTTTTT. The variable domain in full, completed from reference TRBV5-1 and TRBJ2-2, reads KAGVTQTPRYLIKTRGQQVTLSCSPISGHRSVSWYQQTPGQGLQFLFEYFSETQRNKGNFPGRFSGRQFSNSRSEMNVSTLELGDSALYLCASSLNRAGRIAGELFFGEGSRLTVL.

The rearrangement joins TRBV19 to TRBJ2-7; 11 bases fit TRBD1. Germline V gene lookup returns CDR1 LNHDA and CDR2 SQIVND (reference sequence). Germline trimming cut 5 bases from V and 5 bases from J; bases unmatched to any gene: 8. The CDR3 is 15 amino acids. This chain's CDR3 is CASSLDGQGADEQYF. As DNA, the CDR3 is TGTGCCAGTAGTCTCGACGGACAGGGGGCCGACGAGCAGTACTTC.

V gene TRBV5-6 combines with J gene TRBJ2-5; possible D gene TRBD1, 6 bases. V lost 2 bases and J lost 4, with 12 bases in between. CDR1 and CDR2 from the germline V gene are SGHDT and YYEEEE. There are 14 residues in the CDR3. The CDR3 is CASSFQTGIETQYF. CDR3 in DNA: TGTGCCAGCAGCTTCCAGACAGGAATAGAGACCCAGTACTTC.

The chain is built from TRBV27 and TRBJ1-2; D remains unclear. The CDR3 sequence is 13 residues long. Germline V lookup: CDR1 MNHEY, CDR2 SMNVEV (reference sequence). The ends were cut back, 6 bases at V and 3 bases at J, with 11 bases in the middle. CDR3 region: CASSLGLHYGYTF. CDR3 nucleotides: TGTGCCAGCAGCTTAGGACTCCACTATGGCTACACCTTC.

The chain links TRBV28 to TRBJ2-1; TRBD2 matches at 8 bases. CDR3 size: 13 residues. CDR1 is MDHEN, CDR2 SYDVKM, per germline. Trimming at V came to 7 bases and at J to 7 bases, leaving 6 bases not matched to a gene. The CDR3 here is CASTPGGSNEQFF. The CDR3 nucleotides read TGTGCCAGCACCCCGGGAGGGAGTAATGAGCAGTTCTTC.

V usage is TRBV2 and J usage is TRBJ2-1; maybe TRBD2 (5 bases). Between the trimmed V and J ends, which lost 2 bases and 9 bases, there was a span of 17 bases. The CDR3 contains 15 residues. The germline gives CDR1 SNHLY, CDR2 FYNNEI. CDR3 DNA sequence: TGTGCCAGCAGTGAAAACGGGGTAGCCGGAAGTGAGCAGTTCTTC. Residues: CASSENGVAGSEQFF.

J is TRBJ1-1 and V is TRBV5-1; no firm D call. The CDR3 is 13 amino acids. Germline-derived CDR1 and CDR2 are SGHRS and YFSETQ. The germline V and J ends were trimmed by 6 bases and 1 base, with 10 bases remaining between them. CDR3: CASIGLKNTEAFF. CDR3 in DNA: TGCGCCAGCATTGGACTGAAGAACACTGAAGCTTTCTTT.

The V call is TRBV5-1, the J call TRBJ1-2; 8 bases are shared with TRBD1. There are 15 residues in the CDR3. Germline assignment: CDR1 SGHRS and CDR2 YFSETQ. The V segment lost 2 bases and the J segment 4 bases; nucleotides outside the gene matches: 7. This chain's CDR3 is CASSFTGTGTYGYTF. CDR3 DNA: TGCGCCAGCAGCTTTACCGGGACAGGTACCTATGGCTACACCTTC.

This chain uses TRBV5-1 with TRBJ2-2; possibly TRBD1 for D (6 bases). Germline V gives CDR1 SGHRS, CDR2 YFSETQ. Trimming removed 2 bases from V and 6 bases from J, with 17 bases in between. The CDR3 spans 16 residues. The CDR3 nucleotides read TGCGCCAGCAGCTTATCAGGGGCGCTTTTCTCCGGGGAGCTGTTTTTT. This gives the protein CASSLSGALFSGELFF. Drawing the rest from reference TRBV5-1 and TRBJ2-2, the complete variable domain is KAGVTQTPRYLIKTRGQQVTLSCSPISGHRSVSWYQQTPGQGLQFLFEYFSETQRNKGNFPGRFSGRQFSNSRSEMNVSTLELGDSALYLCASSLSGALFSGELFFGEGSRLTVL.

This chain joins TRBV9 and TRBJ2-1; 11 bases align to TRBD1. This CDR3 region has 19 residues. V shed 0 bases and J 0 bases; nucleotides not matched to a gene: 8. Germline values: CDR1 SGDLS, CDR2 YYNGEE. The CDR3 coding sequence is TGTGCCAGCAGCGTAGGGTCGGGACAGGGGGGAAGCTCCTACAATGAGCAGTTCTTC. This sequence encodes CASSVGSGQGGSSYNEQFF.

This chain uses TRBV3-1 (or the pseudogene TRBV3-2) with TRBJ2-4; 10 positions agree with TRBD1. CDR3 size: 14 residues. Germline trimming cut 4 bases from V and 5 bases from J; bases unmatched to any gene: 2. Germline V gene sequence: CDR1 LGHDT, CDR2 YNNKEL (reference sequence). CDR3 loop: CASSPGQGENIQYF. The CDR3 region has the DNA TGTGCCAGCAGCCCTGGACAGGGGGAAAACATTCAGTACTTC.

The chain combines TRBV7-9 with TRBJ1-4, with 8 bases aligning to TRBD1. This CDR3 has 15 amino acids. Germline V gives CDR1 SEHNR, CDR2 FQNEAQ (reference sequence). The ends lost 5 bases at V and 6 bases at J; junction bases unmatched: 8. This CDR3 reads CASSVYRGEDEKLFF. CDR3 in DNA: TGTGCCAGCAGCGTATACAGGGGGGAAGATGAAAAACTGTTTTTT. The full variable domain, in which reference TRBV7-9 and TRBJ1-4 provide the parts outside the CDR3, is DTGVSQNPRHKITKRGQNVTFRCDPISEHNRLYWYRQTLGQGPEFLTYFQNEAQLEKSRLLSDRFSAERPKGSFSTLEIQRTEQGDSAMYLCASSVYRGEDEKLFFGSGTQLSVL.

This clone was recorded once. This chain joins TRBV25-1 and TRBJ1-4; perhaps TRBD1 as D (6 bases). Trimming left V 2 bases short and J 8 bases short, with 9 bases between. The CDR3 runs to 13 residues. Germline V gene lookup returns CDR1 MGHDK and CDR2 SYGVNS. CDR3: CASSETGREKLFF. CDR3 coding DNA: TGTGCCAGCAGTGAAACAGGGCGGGAAAAACTGTTTTTT.